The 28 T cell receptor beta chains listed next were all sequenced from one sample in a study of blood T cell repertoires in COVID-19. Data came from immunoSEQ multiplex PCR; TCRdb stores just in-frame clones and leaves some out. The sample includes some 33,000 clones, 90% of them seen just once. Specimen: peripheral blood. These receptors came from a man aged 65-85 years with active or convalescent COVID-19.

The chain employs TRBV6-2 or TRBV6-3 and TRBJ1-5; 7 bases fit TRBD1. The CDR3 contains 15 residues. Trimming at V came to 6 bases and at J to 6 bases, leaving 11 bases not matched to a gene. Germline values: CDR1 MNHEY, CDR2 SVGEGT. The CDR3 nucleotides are TGTGCCAGCAGCCGGTATGAGGGGGCAAGTCAGCCCCAGCATTTT. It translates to CASSRYEGASQPQHF.

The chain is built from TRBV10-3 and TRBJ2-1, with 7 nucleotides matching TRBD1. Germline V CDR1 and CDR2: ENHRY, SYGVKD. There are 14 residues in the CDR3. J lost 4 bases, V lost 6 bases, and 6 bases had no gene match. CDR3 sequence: CAIRGQVNYNEQFF. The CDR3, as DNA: TGTGCCATCAGAGGACAGGTTAATTACAATGAGCAGTTCTTC.

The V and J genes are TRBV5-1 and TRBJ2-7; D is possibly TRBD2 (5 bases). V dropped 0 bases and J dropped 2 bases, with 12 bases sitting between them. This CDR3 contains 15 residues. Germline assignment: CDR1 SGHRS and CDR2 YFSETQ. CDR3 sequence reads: CASSLDGVPAYEQYF. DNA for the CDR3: TGCGCCAGCAGCTTGGACGGGGTCCCCGCCTACGAGCAGTACTTC.

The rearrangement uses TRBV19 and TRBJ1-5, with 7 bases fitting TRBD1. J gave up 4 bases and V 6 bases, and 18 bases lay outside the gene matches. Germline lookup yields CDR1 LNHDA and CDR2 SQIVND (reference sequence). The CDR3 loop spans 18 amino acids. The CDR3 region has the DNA TGTGCCAGTAGAGATCCGAGACAGGGCTTTGTTAGGAATCAGCCCCAGCATTTT. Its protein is CASRDPRQGFVRNQPQHF.

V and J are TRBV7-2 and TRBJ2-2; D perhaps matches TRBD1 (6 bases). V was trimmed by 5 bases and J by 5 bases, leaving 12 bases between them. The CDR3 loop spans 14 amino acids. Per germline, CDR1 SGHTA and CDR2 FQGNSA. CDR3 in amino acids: CASSRQGGTGELFF. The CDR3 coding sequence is TGTGCCAGCAGCCGCCAAGGGGGTACCGGGGAGCTGTTTTTT.

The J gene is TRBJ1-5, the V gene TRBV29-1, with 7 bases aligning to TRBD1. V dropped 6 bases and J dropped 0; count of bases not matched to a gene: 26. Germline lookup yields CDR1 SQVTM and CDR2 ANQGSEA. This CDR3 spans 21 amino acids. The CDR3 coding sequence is TGCAGCGTCCGAAACGGGACAGATGGGAGAGGGGGGCTATATAGCAATCAGCCCCAGCATTTT. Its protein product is CSVRNGTDGRGGLYSNQPQHF.

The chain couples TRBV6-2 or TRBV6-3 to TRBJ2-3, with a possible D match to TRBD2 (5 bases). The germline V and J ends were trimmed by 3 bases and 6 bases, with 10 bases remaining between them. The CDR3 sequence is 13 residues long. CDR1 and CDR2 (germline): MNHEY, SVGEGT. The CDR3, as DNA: TGTGCCAGCAGTTATGCCGGGAAGGATACGCAGTATTTT. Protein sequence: CASSYAGKDTQYF.

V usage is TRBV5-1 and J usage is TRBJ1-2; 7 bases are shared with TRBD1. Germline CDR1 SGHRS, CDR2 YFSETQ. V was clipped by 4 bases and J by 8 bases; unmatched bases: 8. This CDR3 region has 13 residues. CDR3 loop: CASSPDRAWGYTF. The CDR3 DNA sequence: TGCGCCAGCAGCCCAGACAGGGCCTGGGGCTACACCTTC.

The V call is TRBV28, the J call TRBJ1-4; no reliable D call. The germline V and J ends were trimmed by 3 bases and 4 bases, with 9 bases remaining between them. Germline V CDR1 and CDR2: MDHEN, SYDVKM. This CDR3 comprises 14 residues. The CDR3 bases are TGTGCCAGCAGTTTGAGGCAGCTTAATGAAAAACTGTTTTTT. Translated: CASSLRQLNEKLFF.

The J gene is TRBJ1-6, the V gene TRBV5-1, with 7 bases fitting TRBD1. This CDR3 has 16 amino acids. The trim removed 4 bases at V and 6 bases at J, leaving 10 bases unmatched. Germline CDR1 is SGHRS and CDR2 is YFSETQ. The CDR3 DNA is TGCGCCAGCAGCCCCCAGGGGGGATCTGCTAATTCACCCCTCCACTTT. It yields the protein CASSPQGGSANSPLHF.

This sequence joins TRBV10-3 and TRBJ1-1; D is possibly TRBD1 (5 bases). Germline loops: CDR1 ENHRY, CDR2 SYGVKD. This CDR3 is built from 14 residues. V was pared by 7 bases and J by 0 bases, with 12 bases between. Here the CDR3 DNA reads TGTGCCATCAAAGAACAGGCCATGAACACTGAAGCTTTCTTT. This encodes CAIKEQAMNTEAFF.

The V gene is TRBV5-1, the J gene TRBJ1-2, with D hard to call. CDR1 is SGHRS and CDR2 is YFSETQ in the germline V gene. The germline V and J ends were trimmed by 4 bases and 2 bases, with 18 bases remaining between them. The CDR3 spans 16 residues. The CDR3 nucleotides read TGCGCCAGCAGCCGAAGTCCTACAGAGTCAAACTATGGCTACACCTTC. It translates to CASSRSPTESNYGYTF.

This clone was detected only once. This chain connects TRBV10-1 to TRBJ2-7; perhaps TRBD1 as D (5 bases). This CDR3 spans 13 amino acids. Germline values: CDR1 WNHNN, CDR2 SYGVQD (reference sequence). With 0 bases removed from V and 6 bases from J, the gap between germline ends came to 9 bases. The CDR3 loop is CASSESNRGEQYF. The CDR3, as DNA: TGCGCCAGCAGTGAGTCGAATAGGGGCGAGCAGTACTTC.

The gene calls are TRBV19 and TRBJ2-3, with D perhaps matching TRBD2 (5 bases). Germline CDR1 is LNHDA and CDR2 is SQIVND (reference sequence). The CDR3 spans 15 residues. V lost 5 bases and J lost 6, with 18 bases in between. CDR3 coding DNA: TGTGCCAGTAGTCGGGGTAGTTACCCATCGGATACGCAGTATTTT. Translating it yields CASSRGSYPSDTQYF.

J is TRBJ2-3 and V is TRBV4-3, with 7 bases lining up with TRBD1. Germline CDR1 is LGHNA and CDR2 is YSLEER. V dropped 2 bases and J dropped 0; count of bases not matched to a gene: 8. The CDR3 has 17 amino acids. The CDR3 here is CASSQYAWGQSTDTQYF. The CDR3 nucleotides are TGCGCCAGCAGCCAATATGCATGGGGACAGAGCACAGATACGCAGTATTTT.

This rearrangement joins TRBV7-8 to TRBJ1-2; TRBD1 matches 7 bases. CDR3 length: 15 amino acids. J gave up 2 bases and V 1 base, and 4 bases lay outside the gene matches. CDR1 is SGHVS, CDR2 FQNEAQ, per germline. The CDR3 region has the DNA TGTGCCAGCAGCTTAGGGAGGACAGGAAACTATGGCTACACCTTC. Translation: CASSLGRTGNYGYTF.

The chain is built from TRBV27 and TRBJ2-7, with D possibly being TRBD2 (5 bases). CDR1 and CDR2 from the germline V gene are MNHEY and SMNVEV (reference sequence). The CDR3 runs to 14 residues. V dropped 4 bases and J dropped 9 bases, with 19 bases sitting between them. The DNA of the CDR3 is TGTGCCAGCAGTTCCCTCGCGGGCGTGTGGGGGCAGTACTTC. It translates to CASSSLAGVWGQYF.

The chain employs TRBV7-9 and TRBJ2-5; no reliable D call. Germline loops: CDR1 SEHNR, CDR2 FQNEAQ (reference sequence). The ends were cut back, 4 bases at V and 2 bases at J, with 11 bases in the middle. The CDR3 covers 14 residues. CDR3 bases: TGTGCCAGCAGCTCCCCCCTTAAACAAGAGACCCAGTACTTC. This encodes CASSSPLKQETQYF.

The CDR3 DNA is TGTGCCAGCTCACCGGGGACAGTTAACTATGGCTACACCTTC. This gives the protein CASSPGTVNYGYTF. The rearrangement uses TRBV18 and TRBJ1-2; 7 positions agree with TRBD1. CDR1 is KGHSH and CDR2 is LQKENI in the germline V gene. The CDR3 length is 14 residues. Trimming removed 3 bases from V and 1 base from J; junction bases left unmatched: 2.

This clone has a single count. The CDR3 loop reads CASFGRDEQFF. The CDR3 nucleotides are TGTGCCAGCTTTGGCCGGGATGAGCAGTTCTTC. The chain employs TRBV27 and TRBJ2-1; no definite D call. In germline, CDR1 is MNHEY, CDR2 SMNVEV (reference sequence). The CDR3 contains 11 residues. The V gene lost 8 bases and the J gene lost 8 bases, with 10 bases spanning the gap.

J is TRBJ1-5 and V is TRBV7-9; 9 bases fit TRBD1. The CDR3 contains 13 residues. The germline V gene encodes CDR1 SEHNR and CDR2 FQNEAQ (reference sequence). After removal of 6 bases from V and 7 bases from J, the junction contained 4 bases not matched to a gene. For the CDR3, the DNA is TGTGCCAGCAGTTCACAGGGGGCCCAGCCCCAGCATTTT. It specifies CASSSQGAQPQHF.

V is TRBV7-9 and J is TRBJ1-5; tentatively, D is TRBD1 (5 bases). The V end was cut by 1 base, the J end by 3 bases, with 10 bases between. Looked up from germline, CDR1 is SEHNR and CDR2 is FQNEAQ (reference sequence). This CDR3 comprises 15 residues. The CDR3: CASSLVGHDNQPQHF. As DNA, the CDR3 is TGTGCCAGCAGCTTAGTGGGGCATGACAATCAGCCCCAGCATTTT.

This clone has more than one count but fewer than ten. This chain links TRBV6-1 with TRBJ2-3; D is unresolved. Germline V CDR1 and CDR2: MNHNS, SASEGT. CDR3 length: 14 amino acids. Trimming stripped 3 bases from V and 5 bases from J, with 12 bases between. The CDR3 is CASSEVSVGDTQYF. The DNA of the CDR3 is TGTGCCAGCAGTGAGGTGTCTGTCGGAGATACGCAGTATTTT.

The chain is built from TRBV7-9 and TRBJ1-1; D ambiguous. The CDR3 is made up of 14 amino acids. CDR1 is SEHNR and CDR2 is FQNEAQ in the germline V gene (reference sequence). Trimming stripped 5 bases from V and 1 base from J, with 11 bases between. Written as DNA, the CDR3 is TGTGCCAGCAGCCGGGAATGGCGGAACACTGAAGCTTTCTTT. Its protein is CASSREWRNTEAFF.

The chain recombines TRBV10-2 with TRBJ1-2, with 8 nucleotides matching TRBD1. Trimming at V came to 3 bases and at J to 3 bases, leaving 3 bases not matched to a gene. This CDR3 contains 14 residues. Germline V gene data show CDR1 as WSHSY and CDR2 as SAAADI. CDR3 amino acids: CASSEQGVYYGYTF. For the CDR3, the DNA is TGCGCCAGCAGTGAACAGGGGGTGTACTATGGCTACACCTTC.

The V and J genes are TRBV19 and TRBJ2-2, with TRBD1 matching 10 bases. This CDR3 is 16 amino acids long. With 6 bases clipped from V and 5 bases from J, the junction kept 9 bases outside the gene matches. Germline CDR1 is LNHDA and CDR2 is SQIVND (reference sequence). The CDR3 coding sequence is TGTGCCAGTAGCACCACCGACAGGGGGCGAACCGGGGAGCTGTTTTTT. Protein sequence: CASSTTDRGRTGELFF.

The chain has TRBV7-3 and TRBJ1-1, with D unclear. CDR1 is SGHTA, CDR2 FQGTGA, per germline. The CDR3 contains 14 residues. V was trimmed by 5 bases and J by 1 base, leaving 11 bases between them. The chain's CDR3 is CASSQKAGNTEAFF. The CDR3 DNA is TGTGCCAGCAGCCAAAAGGCGGGGAACACTGAAGCTTTCTTT.

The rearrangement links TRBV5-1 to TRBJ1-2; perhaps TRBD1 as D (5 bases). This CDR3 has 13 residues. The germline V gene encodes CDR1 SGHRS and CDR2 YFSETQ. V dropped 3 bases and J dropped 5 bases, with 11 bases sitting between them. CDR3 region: CASSSIGGYGYTF. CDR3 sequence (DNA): TGCGCCAGCAGCTCTATCGGGGGTTATGGCTACACCTTC.